This TCR beta chain appears in the sequencing data of a study of cytomegalovirus exposure and HLA in healthy donors. CDR3 length: 15 residues. Germline CDR1 is MNHEY and CDR2 is SMNVEV (reference sequence). Trimming shortened V by 5 bases and J by 2 bases, and 16 bases separated the two germline ends. Notes on the study in general: The authors assumed roughly uniform sequencing depth across donors for presence/absence analyses. Earlier analysis looked at TCR beta V segments, and most were productive about 90% or about 30% of the time. While the bulk of TCR sequences proved rare, some public TCRs turned up in many donors. Based on reports, TCR beta sequences accurately predicted HLA-A and HLA-B alleles for most subjects.

As concerns this clone: The antigen remains unidentified.

PCR primers comprised 60 Vbeta and 13 Jbeta primers. Libraries were prepared by immunoSEQ multiplex PCR; TCRdb keeps only in-frame clonotypes and omits some of them. The data contain about 200,000 clones, approximately 78% of them seen just once; the ten biggest clones take up around 2.7%. Sequencing was carried out using PBMCs. This receptor was obtained from a woman in her thirties or forties in good health and CMV-seronegative. The chain links TRBV27 to TRBJ2-7; D perhaps matches TRBD2 (6 bases). CDR3 sequence: CASSPWGLMTYEQYF. The DNA of the CDR3 is TGTGCCAGCAGTCCTTGGGGACTCATGACCTACGAGCAGTACTTC.